These 27 T cell receptor beta chains were all obtained from the same sample, sequenced in a study of shared clonotypes between healthy human individuals. Generated by immunoSEQ multiplex PCR, the TCRdb table keeps only in-frame clones and is missing some. The sample holds 640,000 or so clones, more than 70% seen once. Sequencing used memory CD4+ T cells sorted from blood. Subset here: CD45RA-negative fraction. Every receptor here comes from a woman aged 30 to 39 in good health.

The chain employs TRBV20-1 and TRBJ2-2; D is ambiguous. The germline CDR1 and CDR2 sequences are DFQATT and SNEGSKA (reference sequence). There are 11 residues in the CDR3. Trimming took 3 bases from V and 4 from J, leaving 3 bases between them. The CDR3, as DNA: TGCAGTGCTAGGACCACCGGGGAGCTGTTTTTT. This encodes CSARTTGELFF.

This clone was observed a few times. The rearrangement uses TRBV5-6 and TRBJ2-3; tentative D call: TRBD2 (6 bases). V dropped 0 bases and J dropped 4 bases, with 9 bases sitting between them. The germline gives CDR1 SGHDT, CDR2 YYEEEE. The CDR3 has 14 residues. CDR3 amino acids: CASSLVVAADTQYF. The CDR3 DNA follows: TGTGCCAGCAGCTTGGTAGTAGCGGCAGATACGCAGTATTTT. Variable domain in full (rest from reference TRBV5-6 and TRBJ2-3): DAGVTQSPTHLIKTRGQQVTLRCSPKSGHDTVSWYQQALGQGPQFIFQYYEEEERQRGNFPDRFSGHQFPNYSSELNVNALLLGDSALYLCASSLVVAADTQYFGPGTRLTVL.

In regard to this clone: Other DNA sequences in this sample translate to the same CDR3. The chain carries TRBV5-4 and TRBJ2-3; D possibly corresponds to TRBD2 (5 bases). Trimming removed 0 bases at V and 4 bases at J, with 9 bases between. CDR3 size: 14 residues. Germline V gene sequence: CDR1 SGHNT, CDR2 YYREEE (reference sequence). The CDR3 bases are TGTGCCAGCAGCTTGGAAGGGAGTTCAGATACGCAGTATTTT. This sequence encodes CASSLEGSSDTQYF.

This clone occurred once. The chain carries TRBV11-3 and TRBJ2-1; D remains unclear. The V gene lost 1 base and the J gene lost 9 bases, with 10 bases spanning the gap. This CDR3 region has 13 residues. Germline-derived CDR1 and CDR2 are SGHNT and YENEEA. The CDR3 DNA reads TGTGCCAGCAGCTTAGCGAGAAGTGGTGAGCAGTTCTTC. Protein product: CASSLARSGEQFF.

The chain employs TRBV5-1 and TRBJ1-2; weak D call: TRBD1 (5 bases). Germline CDR1 and CDR2: SGHRS and YFSETQ. Trimming removed 5 bases at V and 3 bases at J, with 11 bases between. The CDR3 spans 13 residues. In DNA, the CDR3 is TGCGCCAGCAGTTGGGACGGGGACTATGGCTACACCTTC. Translated, it gives CASSWDGDYGYTF.

This clone was detected once. The rearrangement links TRBV5-1 to TRBJ2-3; 14 bases are shared with TRBD2. Trimming cost V 4 bases and J 2 bases; bases outside gene matches: 3. Germline-derived CDR1 and CDR2 are SGHRS and YFSETQ. This CDR3 contains 16 residues. This chain's CDR3 is CASSRGLAGDTDTQYF. The CDR3 nucleotides read TGCGCCAGCAGCAGGGGACTAGCGGGGGACACAGATACGCAGTATTTT.

The rearrangement links TRBV25-1 to TRBJ2-5, with D perhaps TRBD1 or TRBD2 (6 bases each). The CDR3 runs to 13 residues. CDR1 MGHDK and CDR2 SYGVNS come from the germline V gene. The V end lost 1 base, the J end lost 5 bases, and 8 bases lay between the germline ends. The CDR3 loop reads CASSEWGAETQYF. The CDR3 DNA sequence: TGTGCCAGCAGTGAATGGGGGGCCGAGACCCAGTACTTC.

This chain connects TRBV27 to TRBJ2-3; D call uncertain. The CDR3 sequence is 14 residues long. Germline V gene data show CDR1 as MNHEY and CDR2 as SMNVEV (reference sequence). The V end lost 2 bases, the J end lost 1 base, and 7 bases lay between the germline ends. Here the CDR3 reads CASSLLVGTDTQYF. CDR3 in DNA: TGTGCCAGCAGTTTACTCGTGGGCACAGATACGCAGTATTTT.

This clone has only one observation. This chain uses TRBV6-6 with TRBJ2-7, with 9 bases identical to TRBD2. CDR1 and CDR2 (germline): MNHNY, SVGAGI (reference sequence). CDR3 length: 13 amino acids. The V and J ends lost 6 bases and 4 bases, in that order; junction bases with no gene match: 4. CDR3 DNA sequence: TGTGCCAGCAGGGAGCGGGAGGAATACGAGCAGTACTTC. Its translation: CASREREEYEQYF.

The rearrangement links TRBV15 to TRBJ2-7, with TRBD2 identical over 13 bases. V lost 7 bases and J lost 1; bases outside the gene matches: 13. The CDR3 contains 18 residues. Looked up from germline, CDR1 is LNHNV and CDR2 is YYDKDF (reference sequence). This chain's CDR3 is CATNDFTSGRARSYEQYF. The DNA for the CDR3 is TGTGCCACCAACGACTTTACTAGCGGGAGGGCCAGGTCCTACGAGCAGTACTTC.

There are a few counts of this clone. At the DNA level, this CDR3 is encoded by other sequences in the same sample as well. This chain joins TRBV7-2 and TRBJ2-7; D perhaps matches TRBD2 (6 bases). Trimming removed 1 base at V and 0 bases at J, with 10 bases between. The CDR3 has 15 amino acids. Germline loops: CDR1 SGHTA, CDR2 FQGNSA. Written as DNA, the CDR3 is TGTGCCAGCAGCTTAGGTGGGGGGTTCTCCTACGAGCAGTACTTC. The encoded protein is CASSLGGGFSYEQYF. The whole variable domain, filled in from reference TRBV7-2 and TRBJ2-7, reads GAGVSQSPSNKVTEKGKDVELRCDPISGHTALYWYRQSLGQGLEFLIYFQGNSAPDKSGLPSDRFSAERTGGSVSTLTIQRTQQEDSAVYLCASSLGGGFSYEQYFGPGTRLTVT.

The gene calls are TRBV28 and TRBJ1-5; TRBD1 aligns across 8 bases. The CDR3 contains 12 residues. Germline V gene sequence: CDR1 MDHEN, CDR2 SYDVKM. J gave up 12 bases and V 4 bases, and 5 bases lay outside the gene matches. The DNA for the CDR3 is TGTGCCAGCAGTTCTAGGACAGGGCGCCAGCATTTT. Translation: CASSSRTGRQHF.

The gene calls are TRBV10-2 and TRBJ2-3; the D gene is possibly TRBD1 (6 bases). Trimming took off 4 bases at V and 3 bases at J, with 29 bases between the two ends. CDR1 and CDR2 from the germline V gene are WSHSY and SAAADI. This CDR3 is built from 20 residues. CDR3 DNA sequence: TGCGCCAGCAGTGTTGCAGGGGAGTACACGTGGGGAACGAAGACAGATACGCAGTATTTT. Its translation is CASSVAGEYTWGTKTDTQYF.

As regards this clone: This specimen includes other DNA sequences encoding the same CDR3. The chain uses TRBV5-1 and TRBJ2-7; TRBD2 aligns across 13 bases. Germline CDR1 reads SGHRS; CDR2 reads YFSETQ. The CDR3 consists of 15 residues. J was trimmed by 5 bases and V by 3 bases; bases with no gene match: 5. CDR3 in amino acids: CASSSLAGGPNEQYF. CDR3 bases: TGCGCCAGCAGCTCACTAGCGGGAGGGCCCAACGAGCAGTACTTC.

The sample holds many counts of this clone. The chain couples TRBV5-4 to TRBJ2-3; D remains ambiguous. The CDR3 runs to 13 residues. V shed 5 bases and J shed 0 bases, with 7 bases lying between them. Germline V gene sequence: CDR1 SGHNT, CDR2 YYREEE (reference sequence). CDR3 in amino acids: CASSSTSTDTQYF. CDR3 DNA: TGTGCCAGCAGTAGTACTAGCACAGATACGCAGTATTTT.

The chain couples TRBV28 to TRBJ2-7; a weak D match, TRBD2 (6 bases). The CDR3 is 15 residues long. V was cut by 7 bases and J by 1 base, with 17 bases left in between. Germline V lookup: CDR1 MDHEN, CDR2 SYDVKM. The CDR3 DNA reads as TGTGCCAGCATCCGAACGAGCGGAGGGTCCTACGAGCAGTACTTC. Translation gives CASIRTSGGSYEQYF.

This clone was detected only a few times. The chain uses TRBV7-3 and TRBJ2-6; unclear D gene. Trimming took 1 base from V and 2 from J, leaving 12 bases between them. This CDR3 comprises 17 residues. Per germline, CDR1 SGHTA and CDR2 FQGTGA. The CDR3 bases are TGTGCCAGCAGCTTAAATATGTTGGGAACTGGGGCCAACGTCCTGACTTTC. Its translation is CASSLNMLGTGANVLTF.

This chain links TRBV5-1 with TRBJ2-5; 9 bases line up with TRBD1. CDR1 is SGHRS, CDR2 YFSETQ, per germline. CDR3 size: 15 residues. V shed 4 bases and J 4 bases; nucleotides not matched to a gene: 8. The CDR3 sequence is CASSRRQGVGETQYF. Written as DNA, the CDR3 is TGCGCCAGCAGCCGCCGACAGGGGGTTGGAGAGACCCAGTACTTC.

The J gene is TRBJ1-2, the V gene TRBV28; D is perhaps TRBD1 (6 bases). Germline assignment: CDR1 MDHEN and CDR2 SYDVKM. The CDR3 contains 13 residues. V was clipped by 3 bases and J by 5 bases, with 10 bases between them. The CDR3 spells CASSLRQAYGYTF. CDR3 nucleotides: TGTGCCAGCAGTTTGCGACAGGCTTATGGCTACACCTTC.

The chain carries TRBV19 and TRBJ2-3, with 9 bases identical to TRBD1. The germline V gene encodes CDR1 LNHDA and CDR2 SQIVND (reference sequence). The length of the CDR3 is 16 residues. Trimming took 3 bases from V and 2 from J; bases not matched to a gene: 6. CDR3 sequence reads: CASSIGTGPVTDTQYF. The CDR3 nucleotides are TGTGCCAGTAGTATCGGGACAGGGCCTGTCACAGATACGCAGTATTTT.

The chain recombines TRBV28 with TRBJ2-6; D call uncertain. In germline, CDR1 is MDHEN, CDR2 SYDVKM. The CDR3 consists of 15 residues. Trimming removed 3 bases from V and 2 bases from J, with 8 bases in between. The CDR3 sequence: CASSFNGAGANVLTF. CDR3 coding DNA: TGTGCCAGCAGTTTCAACGGTGCTGGGGCCAACGTCCTGACTTTC.

The chain carries TRBV7-9 and TRBJ2-1, with D unresolved. CDR1 and CDR2 from the germline V gene are SEHNR and FQNEAQ (reference sequence). V lost 5 bases, J lost 10 bases, and 12 bases lay in between. The CDR3 spans 12 residues. For the CDR3, the DNA is TGTGCCAGCAGCCCCACCAGGACGGAGCAGTTCTTC. It translates to CASSPTRTEQFF.

The gene calls are TRBV9 and TRBJ1-4; D remains unclear. Germline V gene lookup returns CDR1 SGDLS and CDR2 YYNGEE. This CDR3 has 14 residues. V was trimmed by 1 base and J by 0 bases, leaving 4 bases between them. As DNA, the CDR3 is TGTGCCAGCAGCGTAACGCCAACTAATGAAAAACTGTTTTTT. It codes for CASSVTPTNEKLFF. Looking up the rest from reference TRBV9 and TRBJ1-4 gives the full variable domain: DSGVTQTPKHLITATGQRVTLRCSPRSGDLSVYWYQQSLDQGLQFLIQYYNGEERAKGNILERFSAQQFPDLHSELNLSSLELGDSALYFCASSVTPTNEKLFFGSGTQLSVL.

This clone was picked up a small number of times. The chain joins TRBV25-1 to TRBJ2-1; D not resolved. The CDR3 has 11 residues. Germline values: CDR1 MGHDK, CDR2 SYGVNS. The V gene lost 3 bases and the J gene lost 3 bases, with 0 bases spanning the gap. This CDR3 is CASSDYNEQFF. CDR3 sequence (DNA): TGTGCCAGCAGTGACTACAATGAGCAGTTCTTC.

V usage is TRBV13 and J usage is TRBJ2-3, with TRBD1 as a possible D gene (6 bases). V was clipped by 1 base and J by 4 bases, with 12 bases between them. The germline CDR1 and CDR2 sequences are PRHDT and FYEKMQ (reference sequence). The CDR3 runs 15 residues. The CDR3 loop is CASSLDRVGADTQYF. CDR3 in DNA: TGTGCCAGCAGCTTAGACAGGGTCGGGGCAGATACGCAGTATTTT.

V gene TRBV7-3 combines with J gene TRBJ2-1; 14 bases align to TRBD2. Looked up from germline, CDR1 is SGHTA and CDR2 is FQGTGA. Unmatched junction bases numbered 6, after V lost 4 bases and J lost 1 base. The CDR3 extends over 18 amino acids. DNA of the CDR3: TGTGCCAGCAGCTCCGGACTAGCGGGAGGCAGGTCCTACAATGAGCAGTTCTTC. Its translation is CASSSGLAGGRSYNEQFF.

This chain uses TRBV10-1 with TRBJ1-5; no firm D call. Germline assignment: CDR1 WNHNN and CDR2 SYGVQD (reference sequence). There are 13 residues in the CDR3. The ends were cut back, 4 bases at V and 3 bases at J, with 7 bases in the middle. CDR3 sequence: CASSAQINQPQHF. The DNA of the CDR3 is TGCGCCAGCAGTGCACAGATCAATCAGCCCCAGCATTTT.